Below are 29 T cell receptor beta chains sequenced from a single sample in a study of T cells in Graves' hyperthyroidism and ophthalmopathy. The TCR beta CDR3 regions underwent amplification using RNA transcripts as the source. The TCR CDR3 was amplified in a first-round RT-PCR using the HTBI primer set. Each CDR3 protein is one row after TCRdb ran MiXCR on the multiplex PCR reads. Among around 600,000 distinct CDR3 sequences, nearly 45% were seen once, and the ten largest hold approximately 6.8%. The sequenced sample was peripheral blood or thyroid tissue (not recorded which). The receptor set was obtained from an adult man with Graves' disease, either hyperthyroidism or ophthalmopathy (not recorded which).

The genes are TRBV29-1 and TRBJ1-4; D uncertain. This CDR3 has 15 amino acids. Germline V CDR1 and CDR2: SQVTM, ANQGSEA. The ends were cut back, 4 bases at V and 1 base at J, with 13 bases in the middle. Here the CDR3 DNA reads TGCAGCGTTGCGGATCCGGACGGAACTAATGAAAAACTGTTTTTT. Translated, it gives CSVADPDGTNEKLFF.

The J gene is TRBJ1-1, the V gene TRBV29-1; D is undetermined. V was clipped by 8 bases and J by 2 bases, with 12 bases between them. The CDR3 runs 12 residues. Germline lookup yields CDR1 SQVTM and CDR2 ANQGSEA. CDR3: CSLVYGNTEAFF. CDR3 DNA: TGCAGCTTAGTCTACGGTAACACTGAAGCTTTCTTT.

The genes are TRBV7-9 and TRBJ1-4, with D possibly being TRBD1 (5 bases). CDR3 length equals 16 residues. Looked up from germline, CDR1 is SEHNR and CDR2 is FQNEAQ (reference sequence). V was pared by 0 bases and J by 5 bases, with 13 bases between. The CDR3 protein is CASSLAGGRDNEKLFF. The CDR3 bases are TGTGCCAGCAGCTTAGCTGGTGGCAGGGACAATGAAAAACTGTTTTTT.

Concerning this clonotype itself: With a much larger clone just one base away, this may be a read error. J is TRBJ2-5 and V is TRBV2; 10 bases align to TRBD1. V lost 6 bases to trimming and J lost 11 bases; unmatched junction nucleotides: 9. The CDR3 consists of 13 residues. The V gene's germline CDR1 is SNHLY and CDR2 FYNNEI. The CDR3 loop reads CASRPGQGYGQYF. The CDR3 region has the DNA TGTGCCAGCAGGCCGGGACAGGGGTACGGGCAGTACTTC.

In the case of this clonotype: This could be a read error, since a much larger clone is one nucleotide away. The rearrangement joins TRBV10-3 to TRBJ1-2, with D perhaps matching TRBD1 (5 bases). The CDR3 contains 17 residues. Trimming took 8 bases from V and 3 from J, leaving 25 bases between them. Germline CDR1 reads ENHRY; CDR2 reads SYGVKD. The CDR3 sequence: CAIGGPGQEWADYGYTF. The CDR3, as DNA: TGTGCCATCGGCGGGCCGGGGCAGGAGTGGGCTGACTATGGCTACACCTTC.

This clonotype was observed once. This sequence joins TRBV29-1 and TRBJ1-1; 10 bases are shared with TRBD1. The length of the CDR3 is 16 residues. V was clipped by 7 bases and J by 7 bases; unmatched bases: 18. Germline lookup yields CDR1 SQVTM and CDR2 ANQGSEA. The CDR3 region has the DNA TGCAGCGCTAAGCCAGGGACAGGGGCCTCGGAAGGTGAAGCTTTCTTT. Residues: CSAKPGTGASEGEAFF.

The chain combines TRBV7-9 with TRBJ1-6, with D uncertain. Deletions cut 6 bases from V and 13 bases from J, with 19 bases between. Germline CDR1 reads SEHNR; CDR2 reads FQNEAQ (reference sequence). The CDR3 has 14 amino acids. CDR3 DNA: TGTGCCAGCAGAAGAACGGCCGGGCCATTTCCCCTCCACTTT. It yields the protein CASRRTAGPFPLHF.

The genes are TRBV7-8 and TRBJ1-5; D perhaps matches TRBD1 (5 bases). Trimming stripped 1 base from V and 0 bases from J, with 13 bases between. This CDR3 has 17 amino acids. Germline CDR1 reads SGHVS; CDR2 reads FQNEAQ. CDR3: CASSLGSGALSNQPQHF. The CDR3 DNA reads TGTGCCAGCAGCTTAGGGTCCGGGGCCCTTAGCAATCAGCCCCAGCATTTT.

This clonotype occurred many times. V gene TRBV12-3 or TRBV12-4 combines with J gene TRBJ1-4; D not resolved. V was trimmed by 6 bases and J by 0 bases, leaving 8 bases between them. This CDR3 region has 14 residues. In nucleotides, the CDR3 is TGTGCCAGCAGCCAAGACACAACTAATGAAAAACTGTTTTTT. As protein: CASSQDTTNEKLFF.

CDR3 in DNA: TGTGCCAGCAGCGTAGGAGGCCTGAACTATGGCTACACCTTC. Its protein is CASSVGGLNYGYTF. The chain recombines TRBV9 with TRBJ1-2; D not resolved. The ends were cut back, 0 bases at V and 2 bases at J, with 8 bases in the middle. The CDR3 length is 14 residues. CDR1 is SGDLS and CDR2 is YYNGEE in the germline V gene.

V gene TRBV25-1 combines with J gene TRBJ1-1; D is unresolved. Trimming removed 11 bases from V and 6 bases from J, with 13 bases in between. CDR1 and CDR2 (germline): MGHDK, SYGVNS. The CDR3 length is 11 residues. The CDR3 DNA sequence: TGTGCCTGGAACAAGGTCTCTGAAGCTTTCTTT. Translation gives CAWNKVSEAFF.

On this clonotype: The junction does not match germline at one end; this may be a read error. The V call is TRBV13, the J call TRBJ1-1; D is unresolved. The CDR3 is 11 residues long. The germline V gene has CDR1 PRHDT and CDR2 FYEKMQ (reference sequence). The CDR3, as DNA: TGTGCCAGCCGGCGGTACACTGAAACTTTCTTT. Translation: CASRRYTETFF.

Turning to this clonotype: This may be a read error: a much more frequent sequence differs by one nucleotide. The genes are TRBV29-1 and TRBJ2-2; 8 positions match TRBD1. The CDR3 length is 13 residues. The V gene's germline CDR1 is SQVTM and CDR2 ANQGSEA. The CDR3 DNA is TGCAGCGTTTGGACAGGGATCGCCGGGGAGCTGCTTTTT. It yields the protein CSVWTGIAGELLF.

The CDR3 is CASRDSTGYTF. The CDR3 DNA is TGCGCCAGCCGGGACAGCACGGGCTACACCTTC. This sequence joins TRBV10-1 and TRBJ1-2, with 7 bases identical to TRBD1. V lost 8 bases and J lost 8; bases outside the gene matches: 5. The CDR3 spans 11 residues. Germline CDR1 WNHNN, CDR2 SYGVQD (reference sequence).

This clonotype occurred many times. J is TRBJ2-5 and V is TRBV9; D ambiguous. The CDR3 length is 13 residues. Germline V lookup: CDR1 SGDLS, CDR2 YYNGEE. V was cut by 0 bases and J by 4 bases, with 7 bases left in between. The CDR3 DNA reads TGTGCCAGCAGCGTAGGATCTTCAGAGACCCAGTACTTC. As protein: CASSVGSSETQYF.

There are many counts of this clonotype. The rearrangement joins TRBV29-1 to TRBJ1-2; unclear D gene. The CDR3 runs to 11 residues. The germline V gene has CDR1 SQVTM and CDR2 ANQGSEA. The germline V and J ends were trimmed by 4 bases and 3 bases, with 6 bases remaining between them. CDR3 DNA sequence: TGCAGCGTTGTGGTCGACTATGGCTACACCTTC. Protein: CSVVVDYGYTF.

Turning to this clonotype: Germline is not matched at one junction end, which may reflect a read error. The chain employs TRBV5-5 and TRBJ2-7, with D hard to call. The CDR3 length is 14 residues. Germline CDR1 reads SGHKS; CDR2 reads YYEKEE (reference sequence). The CDR3 loop is CASSLPGQVDEQYF. The DNA of the CDR3 is TGCGCCAGCAGTTTACCAGGTCAAGTTGACGAGCAGTACTTC.

This clonotype turned up a few times. The chain couples TRBV7-9 to TRBJ2-7; 10 nucleotides match TRBD2. The J segment lost 5 bases and the V segment lost 5 bases, leaving 9 bases of the junction unmatched. Germline CDR1 SEHNR, CDR2 FQNEAQ (reference sequence). The CDR3 runs to 15 residues. The CDR3 reads CASSQGASGSHEQYF. Here the CDR3 DNA reads TGTGCCAGCAGCCAAGGGGCTAGCGGGAGCCACGAGCAGTACTTC.

In its sample, this clonotype was seen a few times. The chain combines TRBV9 with TRBJ1-2; D is perhaps TRBD1 (6 bases). CDR3 size: 14 residues. Trimming removed 2 bases at V and 4 bases at J, with 12 bases between. Per germline, CDR1 SGDLS and CDR2 YYNGEE. CDR3 region: CASSVDSSFYGYTF. The CDR3 DNA follows: TGTGCCAGCAGCGTGGACAGCAGCTTCTATGGCTACACCTTC.

This clonotype has just a few counts. CDR3 in DNA: TGTGCCAGCAGCCAGGGTAGGGCGGGCAATCAGCCCCAGCATTTT. Its translation: CASSQGRAGNQPQHF. This chain uses TRBV3-1 with TRBJ1-5; D gene uncertain. V was pared by 3 bases and J by 2 bases, with 11 bases between. Germline CDR1 and CDR2: LGHDT and YNNKEL (reference sequence). The CDR3 spans 15 residues.

The rearrangement joins TRBV25-1 to TRBJ1-4, with 7 bases aligning to TRBD1. J lost 4 bases, V lost 8 bases, and 4 bases had no gene match. The germline V gene has CDR1 MGHDK and CDR2 SYGVNS. The CDR3 is 13 residues long. CDR3 sequence: CASATGNNEKLFF. In nucleotides, the CDR3 is TGTGCCAGCGCGACAGGGAATAATGAAAAACTGTTTTTT.

The rearrangement links TRBV20-1 to TRBJ2-7; 8 positions agree with TRBD1. Germline V gene data show CDR1 as DFQATT and CDR2 as SNEGSKA (reference sequence). The trim removed 5 bases at V and 5 bases at J, leaving 11 bases unmatched. This CDR3 is built from 14 residues. CDR3 loop: CSAPPRTGFNEQYF. In nucleotides, the CDR3 is TGCAGTGCTCCTCCCCGGACAGGGTTCAACGAGCAGTACTTC.

On this clonotype itself: This may arise from a read error, as a much more abundant clone is one base away. The chain carries TRBV7-9 and TRBJ1-5, with D possibly TRBD1 on 5 matching bases. The CDR3 is 13 residues long. The germline CDR1 and CDR2 sequences are SEHNR and FQNEAQ (reference sequence). DNA for the CDR3: TGTGCCAACAGCTTAGATGCAGGGCAGCCCCAGCATTTT. As protein: CANSLDAGQPQHF. Full variable domain (remainder filled in from reference TRBV7-9 and TRBJ1-5): DTGVSQNPRHKITKRGQNVTFRCDPISEHNRLYWYRQTLGQGPEFLTYFQNEAQLEKSRLLSDRFSAERPKGSFSTLEIQRTEQGDSAMYLCANSLDAGQPQHFGDGTRLSIL.

The sample holds many counts of this clonotype. The chain uses TRBV7-9 and TRBJ1-4; weak D call: TRBD1 (6 bases). Between the trimmed V and J ends, which lost 1 base and 6 bases, there was a span of 12 bases. The length of the CDR3 is 15 residues. Germline lookup yields CDR1 SEHNR and CDR2 FQNEAQ (reference sequence). The CDR3 DNA follows: TGTGCCAGCAGCTTAGGAACAGGGACGGATGAAAAACTGTTTTTT. Translated, it gives CASSLGTGTDEKLFF.

The chain recombines TRBV20-1 with TRBJ1-6; TRBD1 matches 7 bases. The germline V gene has CDR1 DFQATT and CDR2 SNEGSKA (reference sequence). The CDR3 has 12 amino acids. The CDR3 sequence: CVGGQGDSPLHF. DNA for the CDR3: TGCGTGGGGGGCCAGGGGGATTCACCCCTCCACTTT.

The chain recombines TRBV15 with TRBJ2-7; D might be TRBD1 or TRBD2, each matching 5 bases. With 3 bases removed from V and 0 bases from J, the gap between germline ends came to 12 bases. The length of the CDR3 is 15 residues. Germline V gives CDR1 LNHNV, CDR2 YYDKDF (reference sequence). The CDR3: CATSSPGTASYEQYF. Here the CDR3 DNA reads TGTGCCACCAGCAGCCCTGGGACGGCCTCCTACGAGCAGTACTTC.

The chain joins TRBV2 to TRBJ1-4, with D tentatively TRBD1 (5 bases). From germline, CDR1 is SNHLY and CDR2 FYNNEI. With 5 bases removed from V and 5 bases from J, the gap between germline ends came to 21 bases. The CDR3 runs 17 residues. The CDR3 DNA sequence: TGTGCCAGCAGTCCGGACTCCGGGACGATTGAGAATGAAAAACTGTTTTTT. The encoded protein is CASSPDSGTIENEKLFF.

The table lists this clonotype with many counts. This chain links TRBV2 with TRBJ1-5, with D perhaps TRBD1 (5 bases). V was trimmed by 1 base and J by 4 bases, leaving 11 bases between them. In germline, CDR1 is SNHLY, CDR2 FYNNEI. This CDR3 comprises 15 residues. The CDR3 DNA follows: TGTGCCAGCAGTGAAGAAACAGGCTATAATCAGCCCCAGCATTTT. This translates into CASSEETGYNQPQHF.

The rearrangement links TRBV6-5 to TRBJ1-5; D possibly corresponds to TRBD1 (5 bases). The CDR3 sequence is 17 residues long. In germline, CDR1 is MNHEY, CDR2 SVGAGI. Trimming removed 5 bases at V and 0 bases at J, with 17 bases between. In DNA form, the CDR3 reads TGTGCCAGCAGTACCGGGACCCACGGAGCTAGCAATCAGCCCCAGCATTTT. Translated: CASSTGTHGASNQPQHF.